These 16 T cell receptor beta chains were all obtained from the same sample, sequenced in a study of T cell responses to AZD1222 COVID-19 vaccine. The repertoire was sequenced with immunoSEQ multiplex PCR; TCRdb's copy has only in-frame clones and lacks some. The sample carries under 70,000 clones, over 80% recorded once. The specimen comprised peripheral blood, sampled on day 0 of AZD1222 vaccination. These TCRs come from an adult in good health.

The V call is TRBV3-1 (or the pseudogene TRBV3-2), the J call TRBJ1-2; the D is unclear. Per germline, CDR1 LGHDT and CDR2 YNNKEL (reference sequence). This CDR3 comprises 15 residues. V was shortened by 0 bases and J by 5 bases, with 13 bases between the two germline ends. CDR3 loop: CASSQDHGGGYGYTF. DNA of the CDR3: TGTGCCAGCAGCCAAGATCACGGCGGCGGGTATGGCTACACCTTC.

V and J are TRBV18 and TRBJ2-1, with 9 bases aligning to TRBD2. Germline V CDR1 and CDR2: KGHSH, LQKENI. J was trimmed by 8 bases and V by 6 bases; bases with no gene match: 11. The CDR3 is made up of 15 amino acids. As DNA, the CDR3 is TGTGCCAGCTCCCAGGGACTAGCAAGTCCCGATGAGCAGTTCTTC. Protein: CASSQGLASPDEQFF.

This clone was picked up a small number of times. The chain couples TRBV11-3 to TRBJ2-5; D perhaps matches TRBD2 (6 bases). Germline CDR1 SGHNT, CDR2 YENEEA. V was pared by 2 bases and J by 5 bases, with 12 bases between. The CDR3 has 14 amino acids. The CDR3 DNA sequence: TGTGCCAGCAGCTTAAGGGCGGGAAGCGAGACCCAGTACTTC. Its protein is CASSLRAGSETQYF.

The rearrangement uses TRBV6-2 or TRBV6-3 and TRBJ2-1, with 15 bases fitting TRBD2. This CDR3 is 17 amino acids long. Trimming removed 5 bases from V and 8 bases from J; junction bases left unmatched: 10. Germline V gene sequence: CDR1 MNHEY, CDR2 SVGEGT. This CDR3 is CASSPGLAGGMRDEQFF. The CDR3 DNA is TGTGCCAGCAGTCCCGGACTAGCGGGAGGGATGCGGGATGAGCAGTTCTTC.

The CDR3 DNA reads as TGTGCCAGCAGCCAGGGGACAGCCGGGGAGCTGTTTTTT. Its protein product is CASSQGTAGELFF. The J gene is TRBJ2-2, the V gene TRBV4-2; the match to TRBD1 covers 7 bases. The CDR3 loop spans 13 amino acids. Germline V gene data show CDR1 as LGHNA and CDR2 as YNFKEQ. V lost 3 bases, J lost 6 bases, and 1 base stayed unmatched.

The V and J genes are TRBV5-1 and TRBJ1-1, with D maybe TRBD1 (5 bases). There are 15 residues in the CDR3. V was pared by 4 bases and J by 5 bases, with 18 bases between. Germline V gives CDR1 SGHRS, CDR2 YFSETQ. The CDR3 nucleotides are TGCGCCAGCAGCCCTGGGGGGGAAAGAGGGACTGAAGCTTTCTTT. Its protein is CASSPGGERGTEAFF. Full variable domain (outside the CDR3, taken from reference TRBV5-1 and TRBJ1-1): KAGVTQTPRYLIKTRGQQVTLSCSPISGHRSVSWYQQTPGQGLQFLFEYFSETQRNKGNFPGRFSGRQFSNSRSEMNVSTLELGDSALYLCASSPGGERGTEAFFGQGTRLTVV.

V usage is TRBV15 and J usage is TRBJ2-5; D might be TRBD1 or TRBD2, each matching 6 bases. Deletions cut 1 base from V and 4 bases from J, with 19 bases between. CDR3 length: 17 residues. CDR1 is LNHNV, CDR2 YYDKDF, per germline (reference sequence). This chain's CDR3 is CATSRGPKGGARETQYF. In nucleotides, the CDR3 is TGTGCCACCAGCAGAGGCCCAAAGGGGGGAGCCAGAGAGACCCAGTACTTC.

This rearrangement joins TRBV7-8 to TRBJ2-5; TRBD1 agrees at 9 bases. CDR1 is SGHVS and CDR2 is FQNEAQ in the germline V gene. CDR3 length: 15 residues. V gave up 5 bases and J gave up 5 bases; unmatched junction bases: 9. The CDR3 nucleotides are TGTGCCAGCAGCATAGGGACAGGGTTTTCGGAGACCCAGTACTTC. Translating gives CASSIGTGFSETQYF.

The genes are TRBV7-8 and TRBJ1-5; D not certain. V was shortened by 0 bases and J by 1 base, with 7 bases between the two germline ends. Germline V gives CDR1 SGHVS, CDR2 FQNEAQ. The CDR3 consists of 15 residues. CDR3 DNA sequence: TGTGCCAGCAGCTTAGCACACGGCAGCAATCAGCCCCAGCATTTT. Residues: CASSLAHGSNQPQHF.

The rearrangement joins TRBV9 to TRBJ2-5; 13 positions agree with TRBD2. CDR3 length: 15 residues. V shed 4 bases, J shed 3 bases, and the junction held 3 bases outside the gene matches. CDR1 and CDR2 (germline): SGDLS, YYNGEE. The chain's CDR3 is CASSRGTSGEETQYF. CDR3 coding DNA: TGTGCCAGCAGCCGAGGGACTAGCGGGGAAGAGACCCAGTACTTC. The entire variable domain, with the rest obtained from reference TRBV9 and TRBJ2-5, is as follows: DSGVTQTPKHLITATGQRVTLRCSPRSGDLSVYWYQQSLDQGLQFLIQYYNGEERAKGNILERFSAQQFPDLHSELNLSSLELGDSALYFCASSRGTSGEETQYFGPGTRLLVL.

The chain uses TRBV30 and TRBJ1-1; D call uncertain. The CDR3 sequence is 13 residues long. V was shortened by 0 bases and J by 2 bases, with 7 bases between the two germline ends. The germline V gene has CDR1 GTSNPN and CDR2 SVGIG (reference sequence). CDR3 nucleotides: TGTGCCTGGAGTGTCTGGCAAAACACTGAAGCTTTCTTT. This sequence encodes CAWSVWQNTEAFF. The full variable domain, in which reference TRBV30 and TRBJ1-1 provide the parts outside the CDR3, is SQTIHQWPATLVQPVGSPLSLECTVEGTSNPNLYWYRQAAGRGLQLLFYSVGIGQISSEVPQNLSASRPQDRQFILSSKKLLLSDSGFYLCAWSVWQNTEAFFGQGTRLTVV.

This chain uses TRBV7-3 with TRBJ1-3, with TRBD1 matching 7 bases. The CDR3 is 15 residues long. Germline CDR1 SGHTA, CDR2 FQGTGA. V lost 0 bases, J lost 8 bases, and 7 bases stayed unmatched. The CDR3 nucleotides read TGTGCCAGCAGCTTAACAGGGGGCTCTGGTGACACCATATATTTT. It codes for CASSLTGGSGDTIYF.

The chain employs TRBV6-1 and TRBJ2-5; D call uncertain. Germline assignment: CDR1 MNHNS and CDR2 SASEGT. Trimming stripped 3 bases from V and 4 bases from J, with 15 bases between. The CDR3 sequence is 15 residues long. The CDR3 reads CASSDPSPPRETQYF. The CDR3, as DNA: TGTGCCAGCAGTGATCCGTCGCCACCTAGAGAGACCCAGTACTTC.

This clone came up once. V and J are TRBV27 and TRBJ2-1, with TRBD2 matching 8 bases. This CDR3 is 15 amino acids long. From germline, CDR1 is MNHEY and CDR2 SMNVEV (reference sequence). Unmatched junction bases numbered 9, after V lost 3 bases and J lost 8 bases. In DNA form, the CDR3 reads TGTGCCAGCAGTTTCGGTTCGGGAGGGCCGTATGAGCAGTTCTTC. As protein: CASSFGSGGPYEQFF.

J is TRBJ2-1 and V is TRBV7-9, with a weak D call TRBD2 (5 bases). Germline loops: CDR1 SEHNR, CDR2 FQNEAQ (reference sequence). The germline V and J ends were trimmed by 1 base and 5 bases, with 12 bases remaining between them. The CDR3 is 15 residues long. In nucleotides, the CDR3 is TGTGCCAGCAGCTTAGAAAGCCCAGCGGACAATGAGCAGTTCTTC. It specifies CASSLESPADNEQFF.

The CDR3 region has the DNA TGCGCCAGCAGCGGGGGGCGGAACACCGGGGAGCTGTTTTTT. Translating it yields CASSGGRNTGELFF. The rearrangement joins TRBV5-1 to TRBJ2-2; D is possibly TRBD1 or TRBD2 (6 bases each). Per the germline V gene, CDR1 is SGHRS and CDR2 is YFSETQ. The CDR3 sequence is 14 residues long. The germline V and J ends were trimmed by 4 bases and 1 base, with 8 bases remaining between them. Together with reference TRBV5-1 and TRBJ2-2, the CDR3 gives the full variable domain: KAGVTQTPRYLIKTRGQQVTLSCSPISGHRSVSWYQQTPGQGLQFLFEYFSETQRNKGNFPGRFSGRQFSNSRSEMNVSTLELGDSALYLCASSGGRNTGELFFGEGSRLTVL.